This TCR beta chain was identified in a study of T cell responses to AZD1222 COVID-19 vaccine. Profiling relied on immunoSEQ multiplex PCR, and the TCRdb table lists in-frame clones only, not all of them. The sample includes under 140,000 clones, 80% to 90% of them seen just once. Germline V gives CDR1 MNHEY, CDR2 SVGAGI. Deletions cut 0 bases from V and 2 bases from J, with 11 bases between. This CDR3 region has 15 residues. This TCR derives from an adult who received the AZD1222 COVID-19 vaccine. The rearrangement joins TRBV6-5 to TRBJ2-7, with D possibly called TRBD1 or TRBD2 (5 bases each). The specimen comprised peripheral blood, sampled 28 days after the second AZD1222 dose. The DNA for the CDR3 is TGTGCCAGCAGTTACTCGGGGACGCGTCCCTACGAGCAGTACTTC. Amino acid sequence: CASSYSGTRPYEQYF.